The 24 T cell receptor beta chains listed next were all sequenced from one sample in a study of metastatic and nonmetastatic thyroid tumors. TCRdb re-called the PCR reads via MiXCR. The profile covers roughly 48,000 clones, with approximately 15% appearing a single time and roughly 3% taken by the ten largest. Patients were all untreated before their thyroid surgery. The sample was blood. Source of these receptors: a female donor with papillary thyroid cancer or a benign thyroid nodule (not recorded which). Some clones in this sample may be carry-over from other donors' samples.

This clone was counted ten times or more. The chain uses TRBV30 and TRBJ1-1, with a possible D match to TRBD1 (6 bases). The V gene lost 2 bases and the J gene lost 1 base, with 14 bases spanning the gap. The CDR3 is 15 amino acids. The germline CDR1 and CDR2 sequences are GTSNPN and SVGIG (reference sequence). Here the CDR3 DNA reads TGTGCCTGGAGTAGGGGACCCAGGGGGAACACTGAAGCTTTCTTT. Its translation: CAWSRGPRGNTEAFF.

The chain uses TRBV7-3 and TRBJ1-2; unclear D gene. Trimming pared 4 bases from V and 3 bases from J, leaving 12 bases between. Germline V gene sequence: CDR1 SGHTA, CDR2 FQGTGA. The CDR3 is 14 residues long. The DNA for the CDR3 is TGTGCCAGCAGCTCGTCAGTGGGCGACTATGGCTACACCTTC. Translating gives CASSSSVGDYGYTF.

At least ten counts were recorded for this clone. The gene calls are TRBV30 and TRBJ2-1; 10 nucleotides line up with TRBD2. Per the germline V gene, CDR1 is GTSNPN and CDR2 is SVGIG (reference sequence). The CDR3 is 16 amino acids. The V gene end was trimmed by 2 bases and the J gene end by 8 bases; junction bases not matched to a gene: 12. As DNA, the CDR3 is TGTGCCTGGAGTCTAAAATTAGCGGGAGGTCTGGATGAGCAGTTCTTC. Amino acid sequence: CAWSLKLAGGLDEQFF.

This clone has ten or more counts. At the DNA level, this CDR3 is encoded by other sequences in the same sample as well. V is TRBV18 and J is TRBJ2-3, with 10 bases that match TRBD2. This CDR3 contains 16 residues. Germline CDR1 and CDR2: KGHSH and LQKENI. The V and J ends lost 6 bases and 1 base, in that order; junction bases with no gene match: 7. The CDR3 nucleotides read TGTGCCAGCTCCCTCCGGACTAGCGGTGGCACAGATACGCAGTATTTT. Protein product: CASSLRTSGGTDTQYF. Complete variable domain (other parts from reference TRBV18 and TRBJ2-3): NAGVMQNPRHLVRRRGQEARLRCSPMKGHSHVYWYRQLPEEGLKFMVYLQKENIIDESGMPKERFSAEFPKEGPSILRIQQVVRGDSAAYFCASSLRTSGGTDTQYFGPGTRLTVL.

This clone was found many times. The CDR3 DNA sequence: TGTGCCAGCAGTGTAGCGGGGGCAGTCAGCCCCCAGCATTTT. Translating it yields CASSVAGAVSPQHF. The chain combines TRBV6-1 with TRBJ1-5, with D maybe TRBD1 (6 bases). Germline CDR1 MNHNS, CDR2 SASEGT. The V and J ends lost 4 bases and 10 bases respectively, with 17 bases between them. CDR3 size: 14 residues.

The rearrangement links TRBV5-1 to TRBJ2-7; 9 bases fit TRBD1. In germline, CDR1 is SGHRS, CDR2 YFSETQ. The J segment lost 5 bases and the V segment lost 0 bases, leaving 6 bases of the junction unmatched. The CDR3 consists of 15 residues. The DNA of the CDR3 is TGCGCCAGCAGCTTGGCTCGAGGACAGGGGAACGAGCAGTACTTC. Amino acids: CASSLARGQGNEQYF.

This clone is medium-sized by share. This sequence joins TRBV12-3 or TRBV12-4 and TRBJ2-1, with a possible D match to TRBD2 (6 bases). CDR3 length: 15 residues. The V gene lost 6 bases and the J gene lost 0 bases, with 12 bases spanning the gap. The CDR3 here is CASSRGLSSYNEQFF. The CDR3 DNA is TGTGCCAGCAGCCGGGGACTCAGCTCCTACAATGAGCAGTTCTTC.

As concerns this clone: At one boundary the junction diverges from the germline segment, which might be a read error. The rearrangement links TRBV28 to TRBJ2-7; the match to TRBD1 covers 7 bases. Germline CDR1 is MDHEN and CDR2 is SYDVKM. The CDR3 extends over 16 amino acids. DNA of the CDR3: TGTGCCAGCCGACACCCCGTGACAGGGAGCTCCGACGAGCAGTACTTC. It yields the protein CASRHPVTGSSDEQYF.

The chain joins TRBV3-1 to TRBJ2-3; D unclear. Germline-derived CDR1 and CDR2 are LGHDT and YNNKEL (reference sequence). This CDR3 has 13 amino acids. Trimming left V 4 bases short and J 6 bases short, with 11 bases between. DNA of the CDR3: TGTGCCAGCAGCCCTGGCCGGTCCGATACGCAGTATTTT. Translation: CASSPGRSDTQYF.

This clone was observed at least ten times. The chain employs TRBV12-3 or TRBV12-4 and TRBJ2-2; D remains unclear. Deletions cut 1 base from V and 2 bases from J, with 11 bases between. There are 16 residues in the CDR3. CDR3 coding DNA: TGTGCCAGCAGTTTAGAGCCAAGGTTAAACACCGGGGAGCTGTTTTTT. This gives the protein CASSLEPRLNTGELFF.

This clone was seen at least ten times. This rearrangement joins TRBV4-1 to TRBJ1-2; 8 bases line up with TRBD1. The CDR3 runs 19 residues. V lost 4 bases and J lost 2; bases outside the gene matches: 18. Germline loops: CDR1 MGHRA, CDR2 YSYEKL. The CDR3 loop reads CASSLAWTGSALVNYGYTF. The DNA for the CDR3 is TGCGCCAGCAGCCTAGCCTGGACAGGGTCTGCCCTAGTGAACTATGGCTACACCTTC.

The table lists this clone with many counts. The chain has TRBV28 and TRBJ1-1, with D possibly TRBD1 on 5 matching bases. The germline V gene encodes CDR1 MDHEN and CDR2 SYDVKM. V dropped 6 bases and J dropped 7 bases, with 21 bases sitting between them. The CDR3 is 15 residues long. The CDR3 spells CASSADRYRGNEAFF. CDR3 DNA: TGTGCCAGCAGCGCTGACAGATATAGGGGTAATGAAGCTTTCTTT.

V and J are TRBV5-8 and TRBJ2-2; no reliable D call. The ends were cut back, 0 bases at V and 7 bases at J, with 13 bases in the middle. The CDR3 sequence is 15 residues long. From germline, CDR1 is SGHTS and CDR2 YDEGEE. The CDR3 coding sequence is TGTGCCAGCAGCTTGGACTTGGATGGGGACGGGGAGCTGTTTTTT. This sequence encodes CASSLDLDGDGELFF.

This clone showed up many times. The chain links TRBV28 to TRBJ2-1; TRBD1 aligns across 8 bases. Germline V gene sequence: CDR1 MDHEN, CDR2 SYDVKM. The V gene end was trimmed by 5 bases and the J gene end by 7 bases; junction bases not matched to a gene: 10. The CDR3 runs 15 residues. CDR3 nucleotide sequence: TGTGCCAGCAGTGCAACCGGGACAGGTGGTAATGAGCAGTTCTTC. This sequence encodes CASSATGTGGNEQFF.

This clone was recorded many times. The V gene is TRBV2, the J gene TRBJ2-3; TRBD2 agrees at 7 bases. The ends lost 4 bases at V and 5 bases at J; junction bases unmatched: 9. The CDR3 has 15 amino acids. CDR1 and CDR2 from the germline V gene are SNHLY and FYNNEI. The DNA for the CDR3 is TGTGCCAGCAGTGTTCTGGCGGGAGATGGAGATACGCAGTATTTT. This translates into CASSVLAGDGDTQYF.

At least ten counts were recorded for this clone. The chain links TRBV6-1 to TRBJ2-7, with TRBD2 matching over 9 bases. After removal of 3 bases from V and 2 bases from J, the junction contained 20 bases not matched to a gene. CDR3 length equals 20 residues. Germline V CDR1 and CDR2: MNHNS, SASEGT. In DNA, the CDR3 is TGTGCCAGCAGTGAGCGTGAGGGGCGGGAGGGCCTGCCTAATGCCTACGAGCAGTACTTC. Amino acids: CASSEREGREGLPNAYEQYF.

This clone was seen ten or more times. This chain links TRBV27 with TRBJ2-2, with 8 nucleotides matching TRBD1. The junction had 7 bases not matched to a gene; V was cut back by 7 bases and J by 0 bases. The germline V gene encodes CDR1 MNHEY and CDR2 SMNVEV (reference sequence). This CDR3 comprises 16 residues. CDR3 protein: CASTPQGAANTGELFF. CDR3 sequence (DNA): TGTGCCAGCACCCCCCAGGGGGCAGCGAACACCGGGGAGCTGTTTTTT.

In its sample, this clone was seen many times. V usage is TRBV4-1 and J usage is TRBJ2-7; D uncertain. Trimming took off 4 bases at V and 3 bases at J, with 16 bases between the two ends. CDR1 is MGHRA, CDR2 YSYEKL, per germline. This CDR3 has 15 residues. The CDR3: CASSPKPFTLYEQYF. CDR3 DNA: TGCGCCAGCAGCCCAAAGCCCTTCACCCTCTACGAGCAGTACTTC.

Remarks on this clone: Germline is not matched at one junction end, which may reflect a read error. The CDR3 is CASSMVRRSYNDQFF. CDR3 bases: TGTGCCAGCAGTATGGTCAGACGCTCCTACAATGATCAGTTCTTC. The chain couples TRBV11-2 to TRBJ2-1; no clear D. The germline V gene encodes CDR1 SGHAT and CDR2 FQNNGV. The CDR3 length is 15 residues.

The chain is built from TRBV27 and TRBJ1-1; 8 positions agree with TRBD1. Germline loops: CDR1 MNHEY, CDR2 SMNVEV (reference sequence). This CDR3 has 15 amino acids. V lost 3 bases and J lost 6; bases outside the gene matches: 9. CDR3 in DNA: TGTGCCAGCAGTTTCGGGACAGGCCCCACCGCTGAAGCTTTCTTT. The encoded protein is CASSFGTGPTAEAFF.

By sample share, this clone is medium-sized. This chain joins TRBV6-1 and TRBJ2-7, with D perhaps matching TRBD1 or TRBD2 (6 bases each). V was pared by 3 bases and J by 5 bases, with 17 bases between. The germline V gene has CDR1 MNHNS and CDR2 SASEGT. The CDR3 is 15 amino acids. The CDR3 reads CASSEGGGGPHEQYF. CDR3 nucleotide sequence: TGTGCCAGCAGTGAGGGAGGAGGGGGACCCCACGAGCAGTACTTC.

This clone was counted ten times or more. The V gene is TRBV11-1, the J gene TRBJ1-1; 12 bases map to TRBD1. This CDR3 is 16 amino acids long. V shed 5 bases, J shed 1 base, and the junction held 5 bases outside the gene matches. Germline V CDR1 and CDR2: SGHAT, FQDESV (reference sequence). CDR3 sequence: CASSPGTGGRNTEAFF. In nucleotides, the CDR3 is TGTGCCAGCAGCCCAGGGACAGGGGGCCGGAACACTGAAGCTTTCTTT.

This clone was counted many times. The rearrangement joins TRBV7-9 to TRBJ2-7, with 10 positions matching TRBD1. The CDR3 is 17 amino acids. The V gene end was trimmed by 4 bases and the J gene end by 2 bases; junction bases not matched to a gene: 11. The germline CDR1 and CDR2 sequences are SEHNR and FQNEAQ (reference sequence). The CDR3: CASSSGQGTPKPYEQYF. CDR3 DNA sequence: TGTGCCAGCAGCTCGGGACAGGGGACACCTAAACCCTACGAGCAGTACTTC. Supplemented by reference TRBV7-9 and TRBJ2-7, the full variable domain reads DTGVSQNPRHKITKRGQNVTFRCDPISEHNRLYWYRQTLGQGPEFLTYFQNEAQLEKSRLLSDRFSAERPKGSFSTLEIQRTEQGDSAMYLCASSSGQGTPKPYEQYFGPGTRLTVT.

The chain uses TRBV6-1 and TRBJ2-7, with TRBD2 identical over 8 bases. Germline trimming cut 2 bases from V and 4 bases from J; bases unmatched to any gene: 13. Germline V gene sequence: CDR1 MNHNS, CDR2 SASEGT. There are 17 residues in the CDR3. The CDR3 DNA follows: TGTGCCAGCAGTGAATCTAACAGACTAGCGTTCGGATACGAGCAGTACTTC. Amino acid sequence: CASSESNRLAFGYEQYF.